This T cell receptor beta chain originates from a study of PD-1 blockade in classical Hodgkin lymphoma (dated by TCRdb to the early 2020s). About the investigation overall: Nivolumab dosing was 3 mg/kg intravenously every 2 weeks, continuing until either disease progression or unacceptable toxicity. A peripheral blood immune signature of response to PD-1 blockade in classical Hodgkin lymphoma was defined using TCR beta sequencing and CyTOF.

Points the paper makes about the study in general: Diversity was lower in patients who began nivolumab less than 1 year after ASCT, so these patients were left out of later analyses to avoid confounding by immune reconstitution. Trial patients achieving complete response had baseline diversity similar to newly diagnosed patients, whereas partial responders and progressors had significantly lower diversity. The study covered only a single clinical trial cohort, and the causes of the repertoire differences, possibly disease activity or prior therapy, were still not defined. Baseline TCR diversity was reported to be lower in newly diagnosed patients than in healthy donors and to be lower still in relapsed/refractory patients. CD4+ but not CD8+ TCR diversity rose significantly by C4D1 (p=0.0027 vs p=0.16), most apparent in complete responders (p=0.02).

Sample time point, as interpreted from the label and publication: cycle 2 day 1 (C2D1) of nivolumab. All trial patients had relapsed after autologous stem cell transplantation, with cohorts A, B and C differing in prior brentuximab vedotin exposure. The trial cohort comprised 60 or so patients with relapsed/refractory classical Hodgkin lymphoma whose best overall responses were complete response, partial response or progressive disease. In the multi-cohort phase II CheckMate 205 trial, trial patients received single-agent nivolumab. An independent review committee assessed best overall response by applying the 2007 International Working Group response criteria. Trial PBMCs were collected immediately before nivolumab initiation (C1D1) and during therapy at cycle 2 day 1 and cycle 4 day 1. After peripheral blood was drawn into 8 mL Vacutainer Cell Preparation Tubes, PBMCs were isolated by centrifugation and then cryopreserved.

Genomic DNA was isolated using the Qiagen DNeasy kit from unsorted PBMCs as well as from negatively selected CD4+ and CD8+ fractions. TCR beta CDR3 regions were amplified by immunoSEQ multiplex PCR using primers annealing to V and J segments. A synthetic immune receptor repertoire was used to minimize amplification bias, and remaining bias was computationally removed after sequencing. The study's own analysis went as follows. Repertoire diversity was quantified as the Shannon entropy index using custom Python scripts. Unsorted, CD4+ and CD8+ repertoires were analyzed separately, except in combined analyses where CD4+ and CD8+ sequences were merged in silico. Clonal expansion was defined as a frequency increase of at least 2-fold after treatment compared with C1D1, and clones undetected at baseline were assigned a pseudocount of 0.5. Clones with 0 or 1 copy at C1D1 were classified as singleton clones, and clones with 2 or more copies were classified as non-singleton clones. Clones expanded in unsorted samples were labelled as CD4+, CD8+ or unknown by matching protein sequences in sorted samples from the same patient. Diversity changes from C1D1 to C4D1 were tested in paired samples using Wilcoxon tests. This immuneACCESS table, as held by TCRdb, lists in-frame sequences with V and J called but not all clones. Of the missing ones, under half trace to an unresolved V gene in checked studies; the others have no known cause. The DNA gave D and trimming, while V, J and clone size come from that table. The sample yields about 110,000 clones; roughly 87% were counted once. Nearly 20% of the sample belongs to the ten largest clones.

Comment on this clone: Its antigen target is currently unknown. No per-base quality is available; no much larger clone lies one base away.

The TCR comes from a human donor with classical Hodgkin lymphoma. Sequenced material: peripheral blood mononuclear cells (PBMCs), taken before the second cycle of nivolumab.

CDR3 loop: CASSLLSGLVSDTQYF. The nucleotide sequence is given as TGTGCCAGCAGTTTATTATCCGGTCTTGTATCGGATACGCAGTATTTT. The chain couples TRBV27 to TRBJ2-3, with no confidently assigned D gene. The germline V gene (reference sequence) specifies MNHEY as CDR1 and SMNVEV as CDR2. The CDR3 has 16 amino acids, counting the end cysteine and phenylalanine. The read is trimmed to its CDR3 DNA, 48 bases read in frame from base 1. The V and J ends are trimmed by 1 base and 6 bases, leaving 17 bases between them.